The rows below give T cell receptor beta chains drawn from one sample of a study of CD8 T cells in Susac syndrome. TCRdb fed the immunoSEQ multiplex PCR reads into MiXCR, producing one record per CDR3 protein. This table holds about 140,000 distinct CDR3 sequences, approximately 95% found once. Source material: CD4+ T cells from PBMCs. These receptor sequences come from a human donor with multiple sclerosis. The CDR3 runs from the conserved cysteine through the conserved F or W. The D gene is left open where the match is weak. A row's size may be missing; if present it is once, few, many or a size class.

cdr3_nt cdr3_aa j_call d_call v_call clone_size
TGCGCCAGCAGCTTGGGGGGCCTGGTACCTGAAGCTTTCTTT CASSLGGLVPEAFF TRBJ1-1 . TRBV5-1 .
TGCAGCGGTAAAACTAGCTCCTACGAGCAGTACTTC CSGKTSSYEQYF TRBJ2-7 . TRBV29-1 .
TGTGCCAGCACTACGGCAGGGGCGGATTCACCCCTCCACTTT CASTTAGADSPLHF TRBJ1-6 . TRBV12-3/TRBV12-4 .
TGTGCCAGCAGTCGAACACGGGGAGCCTACGAGCAGTACTTC CASSRTRGAYEQYF TRBJ2-7 . TRBV7-2 .
TGCAGCGTGCGAACAGGAGGAAATGAGCAGTTCTTC CSVRTGGNEQFF TRBJ2-1 . TRBV29-1 .
TGTGCCAGCAGCGCGACTAGCGGGAACACAGATACGCAGTATTTT CASSATSGNTDTQYF TRBJ2-3 TRBD2 TRBV9 .
TGTGCCAGCAGGACCGGGACGGCACTCACAGATACGCAGTATTTT CASRTGTALTDTQYF TRBJ2-3 . TRBV5-4 .
TGTGCCAGCAGTCCGCAGACAGGGTTTTTTTCACCCCTCCACTTT CASSPQTGFFSPLHF TRBJ1-6 TRBD1 TRBV28 .
TGTGCCAGCAGCCAAGATGTACTAGCGGGGTCCCAAGAGACCCAGTACTTC CASSQDVLAGSQETQYF TRBJ2-5 TRBD2 TRBV3-1 .
TGTGCCACCAGCAGAGTGGCGGGATTCCGCCCAGGGGAGCAGTACTTC CATSRVAGFRPGEQYF TRBJ2-7 . TRBV15 .
TGCAGTGCACCCGAACTTACTAGCGGGGGAGAGACCCAGTACTTC CSAPELTSGGETQYF TRBJ2-5 TRBD2 TRBV20-1 .
TGCAGTGCTCGGACGGGAGGGTACGAGCAGTACTTC CSARTGGYEQYF TRBJ2-7 TRBD2 TRBV20-1 .
TGTGCCAGCAGCGTAGGGGACCGGGCATACGAGCAGTACTTC CASSVGDRAYEQYF TRBJ2-7 . TRBV9 .
TGTGCCAGCAGAAATGGACTGGACACAGATACGCAGTATTTT CASRNGLDTDTQYF TRBJ2-3 . TRBV5-4 .
TGTGCCAGCAGCCTCGCGGGACAGATCTACGAGCAGTACTTC CASSLAGQIYEQYF TRBJ2-7 . TRBV25-1 .
TGCGCCAGCAGCCAAGCTACAGGGGGGGTAGATACGCAGTATTTT CASSQATGGVDTQYF TRBJ2-3 . TRBV4-3 few
TGTGCCAGCAGTGGGACAGGCGGAAAGTGGCCCCAGCATTTT CASSGTGGKWPQHF TRBJ1-5 TRBD1 TRBV12-3/TRBV12-4 .
TGTGCCAGCAGGGACTTACACACAGATACGCAGTATTTT CASRDLHTDTQYF TRBJ2-3 . TRBV6-4 .
TGTGCCAGCAGTTACTCGGACAGGGGCGCTGAAGCTTTCTTT CASSYSDRGAEAFF TRBJ1-1 TRBD1 TRBV6-5 .
TGTGCCAGCAGTGCGGCAGGGTCCAATCAGCCCCAGCATTTT CASSAAGSNQPQHF TRBJ1-5 . TRBV6-1 once
TGTGCTAGGCATAACGACAGGCAAATGGAGGAGACTAATGAAAAACTGTTTTTT CARHNDRQMEETNEKLFF TRBJ1-4 . TRBV12-5 .
TGTGCCAGCCGGGGGGCCCTGACGTACGAGCAGTACTTC CASRGALTYEQYF TRBJ2-7 . TRBV27 .
TGCAGCGTTGAAGGTTTCGCTTTCTTT CSVEGFAFF TRBJ1-1 . TRBV29-1 .
TGTGCCAGCAGCGTGGACGGTAACACCGGGGAGCTGTTTTTT CASSVDGNTGELFF TRBJ2-2 . TRBV9 .
TGCAGCGTTGATCCGGGGGGGATCTATGGCTACACCTTC CSVDPGGIYGYTF TRBJ1-2 . TRBV29-1 .
TGTGCCAGCAGCAACCCCACCGGGACAGGGAAGTTCTTC CASSNPTGTGKFF TRBJ2-1 TRBD1 TRBV7-3 once
TGCGCCAGCAGCCAAGATACCGTCGTTCCGGCTGAGCAGTTCTTC CASSQDTVVPAEQFF TRBJ2-1 . TRBV4-3 .
TGCAGTGCTAGCCGGACAGGGGCCGGGGAGCAGTACTTC CSASRTGAGEQYF TRBJ2-7 TRBD1 TRBV20-1 .
TGTGCCAGCAGACGGCGGGAGACCACCACAGATACGCAGTATTTT CASRRRETTTDTQYF TRBJ2-3 TRBD2 TRBV27 .
TGTGCCAGCAGCCCCGGGACAGGGGTCACAACGCAGTATTTT CASSPGTGVTTQYF TRBJ2-3 TRBD1 TRBV28 .
TGTGCCAGCAGCGTAGGGATCCTAAGCGGGACCTACGAGCAGTACTTC CASSVGILSGTYEQYF TRBJ2-7 TRBD2 TRBV9 .
TGCAGTGCTAGAAGTGGGGCCGGGCTGAACACTGAAGCTTTCTTT CSARSGAGLNTEAFF TRBJ1-1 . TRBV20-1 .
TGTGCCAGCAGTTTAGCGGGGGGCCCGGGGCAGACCCAGTACTTC CASSLAGGPGQTQYF TRBJ2-5 . TRBV12-3/TRBV12-4 .
TGCAGCGTTGGGCTGGGGAAAGCTAACTATGGCTACACCTTC CSVGLGKANYGYTF TRBJ1-2 . TRBV29-1 .
TGTGCCAGCAGTATAGGGACGGTGAACACTGAAGCTTTCTTT CASSIGTVNTEAFF TRBJ1-1 . TRBV28 .
TGTGCCAGCAGCTTGGCACGAAGGGGTGCAGATACGCAGTATTTT CASSLARRGADTQYF TRBJ2-3 . TRBV7-8 .
TGTGCCAGCAGTTTGTATGCTGGGGTCGTGGCGCAAGAGACCCAGTACTTC CASSLYAGVVAQETQYF TRBJ2-5 . TRBV12-3/TRBV12-4 .
TGCAGCGTTCGTTGGGGGGAGACCCAGTACTTC CSVRWGETQYF TRBJ2-5 . TRBV29-1 .
TGCAGTGCCAGGACAGGGCAAAATGAAAAACTGTTTTTT CSARTGQNEKLFF TRBJ1-4 TRBD1 TRBV20-1 .
TGTGCCAGCAGCCAAGACACCCGTAGGGACACTGAAGCTTTCTTT CASSQDTRRDTEAFF TRBJ1-1 . TRBV3-1 .
TGTGCCAGCACCTGGGACAACAAAGAGACCCAGTACTTC CASTWDNKETQYF TRBJ2-5 . TRBV7-2 .
TGCAGTGCTAGAGTCAGGGGTGCCTGGGGGACCCAGTACTTC CSARVRGAWGTQYF TRBJ2-5 . TRBV20-1 .